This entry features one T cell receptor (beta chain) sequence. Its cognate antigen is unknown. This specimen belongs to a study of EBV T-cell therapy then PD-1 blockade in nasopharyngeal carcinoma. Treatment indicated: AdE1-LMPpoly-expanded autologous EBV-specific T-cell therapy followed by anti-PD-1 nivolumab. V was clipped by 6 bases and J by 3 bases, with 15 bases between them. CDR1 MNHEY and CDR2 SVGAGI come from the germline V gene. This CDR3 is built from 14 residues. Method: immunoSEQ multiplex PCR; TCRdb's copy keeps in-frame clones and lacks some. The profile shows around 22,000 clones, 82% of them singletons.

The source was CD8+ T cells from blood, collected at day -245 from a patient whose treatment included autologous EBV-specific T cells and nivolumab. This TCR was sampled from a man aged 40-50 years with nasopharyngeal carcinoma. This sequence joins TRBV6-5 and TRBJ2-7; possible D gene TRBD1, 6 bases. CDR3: CASSLGAEHYEQYF. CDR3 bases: TGTGCCAGCAGCCTGGGGGCAGAGCACTACGAGCAGTACTTC.